This TCR beta chain was identified during a study of high-grade serous ovarian cancer treatment subgroups. The table came from immunoSEQ multiplex PCR; TCRdb's copy has only in-frame clones and leaves some out. The sample has around 870 clones, around 82% seen once. Tumor samples were obtained before definitive surgery or chemotherapy. Germline V gene sequence: CDR1 MNHEY, CDR2 SMNVEV (reference sequence). Trimming removed 6 bases from V and 3 bases from J, with 21 bases in between. This CDR3 has 16 residues. Comment on this clone: No antigen is known for it.

Study results and caveats: TCR relatedness rose with neoantigen level and trended with mutation load. Repertoire similarity ranged roughly 0.1 to 0.79 between tumors of one patient.

This receptor was obtained from a human donor with high-grade serous ovarian cancer. The specimen was tumor tissue. The chain couples TRBV27 to TRBJ2-7, with D possibly matching TRBD2 (6 bases). CDR3 protein: CASSLRSGFTVYEQYF. In DNA, the CDR3 is TGTGCCAGCAGCCTCCGGAGCGGGTTTACTGTCTACGAGCAGTACTTC.